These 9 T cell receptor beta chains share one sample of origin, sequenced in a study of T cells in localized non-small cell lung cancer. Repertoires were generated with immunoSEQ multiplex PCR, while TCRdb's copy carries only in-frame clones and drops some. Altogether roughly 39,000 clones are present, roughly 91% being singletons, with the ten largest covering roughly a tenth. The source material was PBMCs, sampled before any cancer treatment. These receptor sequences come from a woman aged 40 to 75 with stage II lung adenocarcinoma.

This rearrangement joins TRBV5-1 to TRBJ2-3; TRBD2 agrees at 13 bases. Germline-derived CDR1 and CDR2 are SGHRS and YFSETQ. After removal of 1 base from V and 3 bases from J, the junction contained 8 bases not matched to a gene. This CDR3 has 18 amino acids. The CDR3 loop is CASSLFTSGGAVTDTQYF. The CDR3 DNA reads TGCGCCAGCAGCTTGTTCACTAGCGGGGGGGCCGTGACAGATACGCAGTATTTT.

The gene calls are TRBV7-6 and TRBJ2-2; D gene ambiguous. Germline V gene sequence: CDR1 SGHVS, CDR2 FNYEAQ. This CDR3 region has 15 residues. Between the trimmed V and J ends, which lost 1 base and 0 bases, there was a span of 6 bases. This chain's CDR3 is CASSLVVSNTGELFF. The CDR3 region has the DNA TGTGCCAGCAGCTTAGTTGTCTCGAACACCGGGGAGCTGTTTTTT.

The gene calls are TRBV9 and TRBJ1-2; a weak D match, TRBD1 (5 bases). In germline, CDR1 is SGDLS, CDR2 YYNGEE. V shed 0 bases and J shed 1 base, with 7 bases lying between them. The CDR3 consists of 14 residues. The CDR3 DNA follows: TGTGCCAGCAGCGTAGTCGGGGGTAACTATGGCTACACCTTC. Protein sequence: CASSVVGGNYGYTF.

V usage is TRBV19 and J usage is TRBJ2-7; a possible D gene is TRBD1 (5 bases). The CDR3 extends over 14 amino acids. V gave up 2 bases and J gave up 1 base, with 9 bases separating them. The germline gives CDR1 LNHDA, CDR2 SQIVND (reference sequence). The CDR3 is CASSIQKGSYEQYF. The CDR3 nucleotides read TGTGCCAGTAGTATACAAAAGGGGTCCTACGAGCAGTACTTC.

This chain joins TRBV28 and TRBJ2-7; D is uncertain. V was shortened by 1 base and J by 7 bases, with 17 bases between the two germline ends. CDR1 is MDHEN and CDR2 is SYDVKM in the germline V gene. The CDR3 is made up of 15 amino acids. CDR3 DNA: TGTGCCAGCAGTTTATACGGCAGAAGACCTCGGGAGCAGTACTTC. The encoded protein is CASSLYGRRPREQYF.

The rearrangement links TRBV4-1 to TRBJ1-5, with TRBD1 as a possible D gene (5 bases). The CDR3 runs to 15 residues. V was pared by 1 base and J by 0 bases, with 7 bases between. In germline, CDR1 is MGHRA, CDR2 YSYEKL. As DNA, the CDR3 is TGCGCCAGCAGCCAAGGGGACGGTAGCAATCAGCCCCAGCATTTT. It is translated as CASSQGDGSNQPQHF.

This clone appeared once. The CDR3 spells CASSVLPNTEAFF. As DNA, the CDR3 is TGTGCCAGCAGCGTATTACCGAACACTGAAGCTTTCTTT. This chain connects TRBV9 to TRBJ1-1; the D is unclear. The CDR3 is 13 residues long. Between the trimmed V and J ends, which lost 1 base and 1 base, there was a span of 5 bases. The germline gives CDR1 SGDLS, CDR2 YYNGEE.

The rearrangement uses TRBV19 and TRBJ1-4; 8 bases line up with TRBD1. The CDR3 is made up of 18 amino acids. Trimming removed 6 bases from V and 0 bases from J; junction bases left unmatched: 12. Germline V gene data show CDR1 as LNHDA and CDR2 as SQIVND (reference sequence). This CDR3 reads CASSRGRTGSATNEKLFF. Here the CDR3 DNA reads TGTGCCAGTAGCCGCGGAAGGACAGGGTCTGCAACTAATGAAAAACTGTTTTTT.

The CDR3 loop reads CASSPYSYNEQFF. The CDR3 bases are TGTGCCAGCAGTCCCTACTCCTACAATGAGCAGTTCTTC. V usage is TRBV27 and J usage is TRBJ2-1; D gene uncertain. CDR3 length: 13 residues. CDR1 is MNHEY, CDR2 SMNVEV, per germline (reference sequence). V was trimmed by 5 bases and J by 0 bases, leaving 5 bases between them.